One and the same sample provided the 12 T cell receptor beta chains below, sequenced in a study of cytomegalovirus exposure and HLA in healthy donors (dated 2017 in TCRdb). Library preparation used the immunoSEQ multiplex PCR assay. For the multiplex PCR, a mixture combining 60 forward primers for TCR Vbeta segments and 13 reverse primers for TCR Jbeta segments was used. What TCRdb holds here is the immuneACCESS table cut down to in-frame rearrangements. Part of the clones is not present; checked against another copy, under half of the missing clones reflect an unresolved V gene, and the others are unexplained. The sample profile shows over 150,000 clones; more than 75% of them were found once. Approximately 1.5% of the sample lies in the top ten. The sequenced sample was PBMCs. These receptor sequences come from a girl aged 5-17 years in good health and CMV-seropositive.

Here the CDR3 reads CASSPGNYGYTF. The CDR3 region has the DNA TGTGCCAGCAGTCCCGGGAACTATGGCTACACCTTC. V gene TRBV28 combines with J gene TRBJ1-2, with no clear D. V gave up 5 bases and J gave up 2 bases, with 6 bases separating them. The CDR3 runs to 12 residues. From germline, CDR1 is MDHEN and CDR2 SYDVKM.

This clone was seen just once. This sequence joins TRBV9 and TRBJ2-5; 14 positions match TRBD2. The V and J ends lost 3 bases and 2 bases, in that order; junction bases with no gene match: 6. Per the germline V gene, CDR1 is SGDLS and CDR2 is YYNGEE. The CDR3 spans 17 residues. The chain's CDR3 is CASSEGRTSGGQETQYF. CDR3 coding DNA: TGTGCCAGCAGCGAGGGGCGGACTAGCGGGGGGCAAGAGACCCAGTACTTC.

The chain links TRBV13 to TRBJ1-2; 9 bases map to TRBD1. Trimming took 5 bases from V and 6 from J; bases not matched to a gene: 7. This CDR3 spans 14 amino acids. Germline loops: CDR1 PRHDT, CDR2 FYEKMQ (reference sequence). CDR3 amino acids: CASSQDRGTDGYTF. The CDR3 region has the DNA TGTGCCAGCAGCCAGGACAGGGGAACGGATGGCTACACCTTC.

The gene calls are TRBV9 and TRBJ1-2; D gene ambiguous. The V gene's germline CDR1 is SGDLS and CDR2 YYNGEE. The V and J ends lost 2 bases and 2 bases respectively, with 13 bases between them. This CDR3 region has 15 residues. The CDR3 region has the DNA TGTGCCAGCAGCGTGATCGGGGAGGAGAACTATGGCTACACCTTC. Encoded protein: CASSVIGEENYGYTF.

The CDR3 nucleotides are TGTGCCAGCAGCGTCACAGGGGGAGGAAACACCATATATTTT. It encodes CASSVTGGGNTIYF. The rearrangement joins TRBV2 to TRBJ1-3; TRBD1 agrees at 8 bases. Germline V gives CDR1 SNHLY, CDR2 FYNNEI. The CDR3 loop spans 14 amino acids. The V segment lost 6 bases and the J segment 4 bases; nucleotides outside the gene matches: 5.

The J gene is TRBJ1-2, the V gene TRBV20-1; D gene ambiguous. CDR3 length: 11 amino acids. Trimming removed 7 bases from V and 4 bases from J, with 10 bases in between. Germline CDR1 and CDR2: DFQATT and SNEGSKA (reference sequence). CDR3 sequence: CSGDRSYGYTF. CDR3 nucleotide sequence: TGCAGTGGAGATAGATCCTATGGCTACACCTTC.

In this sample, this clone turned up once. The rearrangement links TRBV28 to TRBJ2-1; 9 bases agree with TRBD1. Trimming took 4 bases from V and 8 from J; bases not matched to a gene: 9. The CDR3 covers 15 residues. CDR1 is MDHEN and CDR2 is SYDVKM in the germline V gene. DNA for the CDR3: TGTGCCAGCAGTTATGGACAGGGGTATGGCTATGAGCAGTTCTTC. Amino acid sequence: CASSYGQGYGYEQFF.

This chain uses TRBV27 with TRBJ1-1; a possible D gene is TRBD1 (5 bases). This CDR3 is 15 amino acids long. CDR1 is MNHEY and CDR2 is SMNVEV in the germline V gene (reference sequence). V lost 5 bases to trimming and J lost 7 bases, with 20 bases between them. Here the CDR3 reads CASSDSGFIGSEAFF. DNA of the CDR3: TGTGCCAGCAGTGACAGTGGCTTTATCGGAAGTGAAGCTTTCTTT.

This clone has only a few counts. The CDR3 loop is CASWAGGNQPQHF. The CDR3 DNA reads as TGTGCCAGTTGGGCAGGGGGCAATCAGCCCCAGCATTTT. The chain links TRBV19 to TRBJ1-5; TRBD1 might be the D (6 bases). V was cut by 8 bases and J by 2 bases, with 10 bases left in between. The CDR3 loop spans 13 amino acids. In germline, CDR1 is LNHDA, CDR2 SQIVND (reference sequence).

V is TRBV29-1 and J is TRBJ1-2; possible D gene TRBD1, 5 bases. V was pared by 8 bases and J by 4 bases, with 11 bases between. This CDR3 comprises 11 residues. CDR1 is SQVTM and CDR2 is ANQGSEA in the germline V gene. CDR3 region: CSTQTVYGYTF. The CDR3 DNA is TGCAGCACTCAGACAGTCTATGGCTACACCTTC.

The genes are TRBV5-4 and TRBJ2-1, with 12 bases lining up with TRBD1. The CDR3 contains 15 residues. The trim removed 4 bases at V and 8 bases at J, leaving 7 bases unmatched. Per the germline V gene, CDR1 is SGHNT and CDR2 is YYREEE (reference sequence). The DNA of the CDR3 is TGTGCCAGCAGCACTGGGGACAGGGGGCGCGATGAGCAGTTCTTC. It codes for CASSTGDRGRDEQFF. The variable domain in full, completed from reference TRBV5-4 and TRBJ2-1, reads ETGVTQSPTHLIKTRGQQVTLRCSSQSGHNTVSWYQQALGQGPQFIFQYYREEENGRGNFPPRFSGLQFPNYSSELNVNALELDDSALYLCASSTGDRGRDEQFFGPGTRLTVL.

The rearrangement joins TRBV5-1 to TRBJ1-1, with TRBD1 identical over 9 bases. The CDR3 consists of 16 residues. J was trimmed by 2 bases and V by 4 bases; bases with no gene match: 9. Germline V gene sequence: CDR1 SGHRS, CDR2 YFSETQ. This CDR3 is CASSANRGQGNTEAFF. The DNA of the CDR3 is TGCGCCAGCAGCGCTAATAGGGGACAGGGCAACACTGAAGCTTTCTTT.